This T cell receptor beta chain is drawn from a study of T cells in women clearing cervical HPV infection. The overall study: No precancer developed; the control's incident HPV16 infection cleared within 12 months. Case blood was drawn a median 149 days after lesion detection. Study-wide findings and caveats: TRBV6-7 abundance was lower in cases than controls (0.11% versus 0.16%). CIN3+ cases had significantly higher TCR richness than controls; evenness did not differ.

Trimming cost V 5 bases and J 4 bases; bases outside gene matches: 7. The germline V gene has CDR1 SGHRS and CDR2 YFSETQ. This CDR3 contains 15 residues. Note on this clone: The antigen is undetermined. The CDR3 end is not reached by the read, which stops 3 residues before it; the germline J gene fills it in.

The table came from immunoSEQ multiplex PCR; TCRdb's copy has only in-frame clones and leaves some out. The sample spans 35,000 to 45,000 clones; the ten largest clones claim less than 6%. The genes are TRBV5-1 and TRBJ2-2; TRBD1 aligns across 8 bases. This receptor was taken from a woman between 18 and 70 years old with a cervical HPV16 infection that either progressed to CIN3+ or cleared (not recorded which). What was sequenced was blood buffy coat. The sequenced CDR3 bases are TGCGCCAGCAGAAAGACAGGGGATACCACCGGGGAG. Its translation is CASRKTGDTTGE. The entire CDR3 protein reads CASRKTGDTTGELFF. Full variable domain (rest looked up from reference TRBV5-1 and TRBJ2-2): KAGVTQTPRYLIKTRGQQVTLSCSPISGHRSVSWYQQTPGQGLQFLFEYFSETQRNKGNFPGRFSGRQFSNSRSEMNVSTLELGDSALYLCASRKTGDTTGELFFGEGSRLTVL.